This T cell receptor beta chain stems from a study of cytomegalovirus exposure and HLA in healthy donors. Across the whole study: Early release data held 85 million or so unique TCRs from HLA-typed donors. Study-level results: Most of the TCR beta V segments (in an earlier analysis) were productive either about 87% or about 30% of the time. Usually a TCR sequence was rare, but some public TCRs were found in many donors.

Both 60 Vbeta primers and 13 Jbeta primers went into the PCR. In the authors' workflow: Later, roughly 86 million unique TCR beta chains were counted in an analysis, and roughly 11 million of them were shared. Measured with immunoSEQ multiplex PCR; TCRdb has only the in-frame clones, and not every one. D and trimming come from the DNA, and the V and J calls and clone size come from that table. In the table there are some 130,000 clones, about 82% of which are singletons. Concerning this clone: Its antigen is as yet unknown.

The TCR was taken from a boy between 10 and 17 years old in good health and CMV-seronegative. The specimen was PBMCs.

CDR3 sequence: CASSAGQGNEQFF. CDR3 coding DNA: TGTGCCAGCAGCGCAGGACAGGGTAATGAGCAGTTCTTC. The chain has TRBV9 and TRBJ2-1; 8 bases agree with TRBD1. V lost 3 bases to trimming and J lost 7 bases; unmatched junction nucleotides: 3. The CDR3 consists of 13 residues. CDR1 is SGDLS and CDR2 is YYNGEE in the germline V gene.